One and the same sample provided the 15 T cell receptor beta chains below, sequenced in a study of blood T cell repertoires in COVID-19. The data were produced by immunoSEQ multiplex PCR, yet TCRdb's version contains in-frame clones alone and is incomplete. The sample has 200,000 to 250,000 clones, nearly 90% seen once. The sample consisted of PBMCs or T cells enriched from blood (not recorded which). The receptors here all came from a man aged 25 to 40 who had recovered from COVID-19.

The chain carries TRBV24-1 and TRBJ1-5; D is uncertain. V was cut by 1 base and J by 7 bases, with 10 bases left in between. CDR1 KGHDR and CDR2 SFDVKD come from the germline V gene. The CDR3 is 14 residues long. The CDR3 coding sequence is TGTGCCACCAGTGATTTAGCGTCCGGACAGCCCCAGCATTTT. Amino acid sequence: CATSDLASGQPQHF.

J is TRBJ2-7 and V is TRBV18; TRBD1 might be the D (5 bases). Trimming left V 3 bases short and J 0 bases short, with 12 bases between. This CDR3 comprises 15 residues. Germline loops: CDR1 KGHSH, CDR2 LQKENI. The CDR3 coding sequence is TGTGCCAGCTCACCGGGGCCGGTGAGCTCCTACGAGCAGTACTTC. It codes for CASSPGPVSSYEQYF.

The V and J genes are TRBV30 and TRBJ1-3; D remains unclear. The CDR3 sequence is 18 residues long. In germline, CDR1 is GTSNPN, CDR2 SVGIG (reference sequence). Trimming removed 1 base at V and 0 bases at J, with 19 bases between. CDR3 protein: CAWSAQIIRRGSGNTIYF. The CDR3 DNA sequence: TGTGCCTGGAGTGCGCAAATCATCCGTCGGGGCTCTGGAAACACCATATATTTT.

This rearrangement joins TRBV19 to TRBJ2-3, with 10 bases matching TRBD2. V trimming: 3 bases; J trimming: 4 bases; junction bases outside the gene matches: 7. Per germline, CDR1 LNHDA and CDR2 SQIVND (reference sequence). The CDR3 totals 16 residues. CDR3 in DNA: TGTGCCAGTAGTATCCAAGCGGGGGGGACCCCAGATACGCAGTATTTT. This sequence encodes CASSIQAGGTPDTQYF.

The sample holds one count of this clone. The J gene is TRBJ2-7, the V gene TRBV12-5; D may be TRBD2 (5 bases). This CDR3 has 12 amino acids. Germline assignment: CDR1 LGHNT and CDR2 FRNRAP. V lost 6 bases, J lost 10 bases, and 16 bases lay in between. The CDR3 loop is CASGLNRTPQYF. CDR3 coding DNA: TGTGCTAGTGGCCTAAATAGGACTCCACAGTACTTC. The full variable domain, its missing parts supplied by reference TRBV12-5 and TRBJ2-7, is DARVTQTPRHKVTEMGQEVTMRCQPILGHNTVFWYRQTMMQGLELLAYFRNRAPLDDSGMPKDRFSAEMPDATLATLKIQPSEPRDSAVYFCASGLNRTPQYFGPGTRLTVT.

The chain couples TRBV3-1 (or the pseudogene TRBV3-2) to TRBJ1-5, with D uncertain. Germline CDR1 is LGHDT and CDR2 is YNNKEL (reference sequence). V was pared by 2 bases and J by 5 bases, with 7 bases between. The CDR3 covers 13 residues. CDR3 region: CASSQNSDQPQHF. CDR3 sequence (DNA): TGTGCCAGCAGCCAAAACAGTGATCAGCCCCAGCATTTT.

This chain connects TRBV20-1 to TRBJ2-1; D may be TRBD2 (6 bases). The CDR3 loop spans 11 amino acids. V lost 6 bases, J lost 5 bases, and 8 bases lay in between. Germline V gene data show CDR1 as DFQATT and CDR2 as SNEGSKA (reference sequence). CDR3 DNA sequence: TGCAGTGCCCGGGGGAACAATGAGCAGTTCTTC. The encoded protein is CSARGNNEQFF.

This sequence joins TRBV19 and TRBJ2-7; possible D gene TRBD2, 7 bases. The V end was cut by 5 bases, the J end by 3 bases, with 14 bases between. CDR3 length: 14 residues. The germline CDR1 and CDR2 sequences are LNHDA and SQIVND (reference sequence). CDR3 in amino acids: CASSWGGANYEQYF. The CDR3, as DNA: TGTGCCAGTAGTTGGGGGGGCGCGAACTACGAGCAGTACTTC.

The chain has TRBV18 and TRBJ2-5; TRBD2 agrees at 9 bases. Germline-derived CDR1 and CDR2 are KGHSH and LQKENI. CDR3 size: 15 residues. The V and J ends lost 4 bases and 0 bases, in that order; junction bases with no gene match: 3. CDR3 nucleotide sequence: TGTGCCAGCTCACGTCAGCGGGAGGACCAAGAGACCCAGTACTTC. It codes for CASSRQREDQETQYF.

CDR3 nucleotide sequence: TGTGCCAGCAGGACACTCCCGGTGGGGGGCACTGAAGCTTTCTTT. Its protein is CASRTLPVGGTEAFF. This sequence joins TRBV6-5 and TRBJ1-1; tentatively, D is TRBD1 (5 bases). Germline CDR1 reads MNHEY; CDR2 reads SVGAGI. The CDR3 spans 15 residues. V lost 6 bases, J lost 4 bases, and 18 bases lay in between.

This chain uses TRBV5-6 with TRBJ1-1, with D tentatively TRBD1 (6 bases). The germline V and J ends were trimmed by 0 bases and 3 bases, with 15 bases remaining between them. CDR1 and CDR2 (germline): SGHDT, YYEEEE. There are 16 residues in the CDR3. The CDR3 sequence: CASSLAWGRSDTEAFF. CDR3 nucleotide sequence: TGTGCCAGCAGCTTGGCTTGGGGGCGATCGGACACTGAAGCTTTCTTT. Full variable domain (rest looked up from reference TRBV5-6 and TRBJ1-1): DAGVTQSPTHLIKTRGQQVTLRCSPKSGHDTVSWYQQALGQGPQFIFQYYEEEERQRGNFPDRFSGHQFPNYSSELNVNALLLGDSALYLCASSLAWGRSDTEAFFGQGTRLTVV.

The CDR3 loop reads CASSQTGGALYEQYF. The CDR3 region has the DNA TGTGCCAGCAGCCAAACCGGGGGGGCCCTCTACGAGCAGTACTTC. The chain uses TRBV3-1 (or the pseudogene TRBV3-2) and TRBJ2-7; 8 positions match TRBD2. CDR3 size: 15 residues. The V and J ends lost 2 bases and 3 bases, in that order; junction bases with no gene match: 6. Germline lookup yields CDR1 LGHDT and CDR2 YNNKEL (reference sequence).

The V call is TRBV5-6, the J call TRBJ1-4; TRBD1 aligns across 7 bases. Germline V gene lookup returns CDR1 SGHDT and CDR2 YYEEEE. The CDR3 has 15 amino acids. Germline trimming cut 0 bases from V and 7 bases from J; bases unmatched to any gene: 6. The CDR3 spells CASSLAQGVGEKLFF. The CDR3 bases are TGTGCCAGCAGCTTGGCCCAGGGGGTCGGTGAAAAACTGTTTTTT.

V usage is TRBV4-2 and J usage is TRBJ2-5, with 11 bases lining up with TRBD2. The V segment lost 3 bases and the J segment 5 bases; nucleotides outside the gene matches: 5. CDR1 is LGHNA and CDR2 is YNFKEQ in the germline V gene. This CDR3 spans 15 amino acids. DNA of the CDR3: TGTGCCAGCAGCCAGCTAGCGGGGGGCCCCGAGACCCAGTACTTC. It is translated as CASSQLAGGPETQYF.

This clone appeared a few times. The chain carries TRBV5-8 and TRBJ2-1; perhaps TRBD2 as D (5 bases). Trimming shortened V by 5 bases and J by 1 base, and 16 bases separated the two germline ends. Germline-derived CDR1 and CDR2 are SGHTS and YDEGEE. The CDR3 loop spans 16 amino acids. CDR3 protein: CASRMSGKLSYNEQFF. The CDR3, as DNA: TGTGCCAGCAGAATGTCGGGGAAGTTGTCCTACAATGAGCAGTTCTTC.